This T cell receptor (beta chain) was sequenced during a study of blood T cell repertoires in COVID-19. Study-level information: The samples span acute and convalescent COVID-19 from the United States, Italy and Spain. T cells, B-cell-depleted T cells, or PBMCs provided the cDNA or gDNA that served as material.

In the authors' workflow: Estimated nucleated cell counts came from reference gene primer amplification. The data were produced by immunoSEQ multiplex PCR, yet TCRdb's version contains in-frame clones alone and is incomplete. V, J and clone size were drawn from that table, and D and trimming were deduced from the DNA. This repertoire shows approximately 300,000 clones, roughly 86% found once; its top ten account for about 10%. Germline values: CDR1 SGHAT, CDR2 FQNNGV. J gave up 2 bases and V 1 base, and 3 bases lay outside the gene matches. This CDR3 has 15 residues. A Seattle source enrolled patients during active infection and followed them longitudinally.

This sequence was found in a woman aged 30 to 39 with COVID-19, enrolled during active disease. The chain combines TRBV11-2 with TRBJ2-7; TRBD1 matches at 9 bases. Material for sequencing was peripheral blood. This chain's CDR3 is CASSLGTGGPYEQYF. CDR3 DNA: TGTGCCAGCAGCTTAGGTACAGGGGGCCCCTACGAGCAGTACTTC.